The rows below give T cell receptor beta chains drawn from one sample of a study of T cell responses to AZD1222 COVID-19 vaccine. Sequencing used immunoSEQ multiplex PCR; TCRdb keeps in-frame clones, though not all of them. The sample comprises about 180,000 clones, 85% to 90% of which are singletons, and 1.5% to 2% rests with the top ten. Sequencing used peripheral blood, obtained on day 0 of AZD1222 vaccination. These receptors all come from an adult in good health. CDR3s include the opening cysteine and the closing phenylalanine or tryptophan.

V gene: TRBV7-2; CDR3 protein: CASSLGVGRTEAFF
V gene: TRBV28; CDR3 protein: CASSLTGIQPQHF
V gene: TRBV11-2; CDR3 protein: CASSEWDSTNSPLHF
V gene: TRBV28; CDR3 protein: CASSTTGVGQGVSYEQYF
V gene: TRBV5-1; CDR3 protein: CASSPTVRSSYEQYF
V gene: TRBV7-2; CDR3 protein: CASSQEGNQPQHF
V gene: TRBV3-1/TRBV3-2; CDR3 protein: CASSQGPENSPLHF
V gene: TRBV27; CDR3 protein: CASSLSTSGYEQYF
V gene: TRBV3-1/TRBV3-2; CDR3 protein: CASSLSTVMNTEAFF
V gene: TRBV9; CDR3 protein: CASSVDQETQYF
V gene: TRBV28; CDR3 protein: CASRIGQGPLHF
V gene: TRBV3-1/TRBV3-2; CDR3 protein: CASSHGTGGRYGYTF
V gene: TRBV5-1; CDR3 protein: CASSLGDRDNSPLHF
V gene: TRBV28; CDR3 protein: CASVPGHFPPHHTF
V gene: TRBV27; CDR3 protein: CASSLGTATDTQYF
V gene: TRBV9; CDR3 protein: CASSPLSGTGELFF
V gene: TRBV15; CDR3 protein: CATSRAQGSTDTQYF
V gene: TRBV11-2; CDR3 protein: CASTYAGRSRGRYEQYF
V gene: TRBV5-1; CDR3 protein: CASSRTGVETQYF
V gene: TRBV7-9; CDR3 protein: CASSLGQRSYEQYF
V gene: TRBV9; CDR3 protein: CASSPRSRPDLSSLHF
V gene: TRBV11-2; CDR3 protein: CASSLGSGGLTNYGYTF
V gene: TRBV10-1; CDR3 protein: CASTRTIGDSPLHF
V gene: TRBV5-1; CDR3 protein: CASSLGPEAFF
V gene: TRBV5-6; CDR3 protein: CASSLSWTGFSGNTIYF
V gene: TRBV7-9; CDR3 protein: CASSSGGQSYEQYF
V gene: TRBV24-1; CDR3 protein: CATSDSRWGPVYEQYF
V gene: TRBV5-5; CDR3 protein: CASSLMGATNSPLHF
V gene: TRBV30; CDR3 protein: CAWSVRGQGRFYGYTF
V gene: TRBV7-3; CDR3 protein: CASSSVGDYEQYF
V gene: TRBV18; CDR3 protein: CASSPTGQGLGGYTF
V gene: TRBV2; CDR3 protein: CASSELAGTAEQFF
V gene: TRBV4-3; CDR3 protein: CASSPQAGQDNEQFF
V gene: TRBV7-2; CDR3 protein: CASSLGQGAQGPQHF